Ten or more counts support the clone carrying this TCR beta chain. TCRdb reanalysed the RT-PCR reads using MiXCR and keeps one entry per CDR3 protein. This table has hundreds of thousands of distinct CDR3 sequences, 14% appearing once. This CDR3 has 13 residues. The V end was cut by 4 bases, the J end by 1 base, with 8 bases between. Germline V gene lookup returns CDR1 SQVTM and CDR2 ANQGSEA. The receptor was isolated from a female donor in good health, serving as a healthy control. This chain uses TRBV29-1 with TRBJ1-5; D is unclear. The specimen was memory CD4+ T cells from blood. In nucleotides, the CDR3 is TGCAGCGTTGTTTGGGCGAGCAATCAGCCCCAGCATTTT. It encodes CSVVWASNQPQHF.